Listed below are T cell receptor beta chains from one sample, sequenced in a study of cytotoxic CD8 clonotypes in ibrutinib-treated CLL. Sequenced by immunoSEQ multiplex PCR; TCRdb stores in-frame clones only, minus some. The repertoire holds 250,000 to 350,000 clones, with less than 85% as singletons. The sequenced sample was PBMCs, obtained at disease progression, from a patient treated with ibrutinib. The receptors were gathered from a human donor with chronic lymphocytic leukemia. The CDR3 runs from the conserved cysteine through the conserved F or W. The D gene is left open where the match is weak. Rows may omit the clone size; those that give it use once, few, many or a size class.

size	V	D	J	CDR3	DNA
NA	TRBV5-1	TRBD1	TRBJ1-4	CASSQTGGAEKLFF	TGCGCCAGCAGCCAGACAGGGGGCGCGGAAAAACTGTTTTTT
NA	TRBV2	TRBD2	TRBJ2-5	CASSVSGLAGGETQYF	TGTGCCAGCAGTGTCTCGGGACTAGCGGGGGGGGAGACCCAGTACTTC
NA	TRBV11-2	NA	TRBJ2-7	CASSSLRGDGYEQYF	TGTGCCAGCAGCTCGCTTCGCGGGGATGGTTACGAGCAGTACTTC
NA	TRBV10-2	NA	TRBJ2-5	CASSESLALQETQYF	TGCGCCAGCAGTGAGTCATTAGCGCTTCAAGAGACCCAGTACTTC
NA	TRBV19	NA	TRBJ2-3	CASSEDYLNTQYF	TGTGCCAGTAGCGAGGACTACCTTAATACGCAGTATTTT
once	TRBV7-6	NA	TRBJ2-5	CASSLAWGRGETQYF	TGTGCCAGCAGCTTAGCATGGGGGCGCGGGGAGACCCAGTACTTC
NA	TRBV10-3	TRBD1	TRBJ2-2	CAISGDSIYTGELFF	TGTGCCATCAGTGGGGACAGTATATACACCGGGGAGCTGTTTTTT
NA	TRBV2	NA	TRBJ1-5	CASTLGGQISNQPQHF	TGTGCCAGCACCTTGGGGGGGCAGATTAGCAATCAGCCCCAGCATTTT
NA	TRBV15	NA	TRBJ1-1	CATSRDRGRVGDTEAFF	TGTGCCACCAGCAGAGATCGGGGAAGGGTAGGCGACACTGAAGCTTTCTTT
NA	TRBV7-9	NA	TRBJ1-1	CASSSRLTVMNTEAFF	TGTGCCAGCAGCTCGAGACTTACAGTGATGAACACTGAAGCTTTCTTT
NA	TRBV7-2	NA	TRBJ2-7	CASSPLSGTYEQYF	TGTGCCAGCAGCCCCCTAAGCGGTACCTACGAGCAGTACTTC
NA	TRBV5-1	NA	TRBJ1-1	CASNLGNTEAFF	TGCGCCAGCAATCTGGGGAACACTGAAGCTTTCTTT
few	TRBV5-1	TRBD2	TRBJ2-7	CASSLGGALADYEQYF	TGCGCCAGCAGCTTGGGTGGGGCGCTAGCGGATTACGAGCAGTACTTC
NA	TRBV4-1	TRBD2	TRBJ2-7	CASSQDLAGVFEQYF	TGCGCCAGCAGCCAAGATCTAGCGGGAGTGTTCGAGCAGTACTTC
NA	TRBV7-2	TRBD1	TRBJ1-1	CASSSPGQLNTEAFF	TGTGCCAGCAGCTCACCGGGACAGTTGAACACTGAAGCTTTCTTT
once	TRBV6-5	NA	TRBJ2-1	CASSYRGYNEQFF	TGTGCCAGCAGTTACCGAGGGTACAATGAGCAGTTCTTC
NA	TRBV9	TRBD1	TRBJ2-2	CASSLRTGHTGELFF	TGTGCCAGCAGCCTCAGGACAGGGCACACCGGGGAGCTGTTTTTT
NA	TRBV5-6	TRBD1	TRBJ1-5	CASSSTGGSSNQPQHF	TGTGCCAGCAGTTCTACAGGGGGAAGTAGCAATCAGCCCCAGCATTTT
NA	TRBV11-2	NA	TRBJ1-1	CASSLEGVRRMNTEAFF	TGTGCCAGCAGCTTAGAGGGAGTTCGGCGGATGAACACTGAAGCTTTCTTT
NA	TRBV18	NA	TRBJ2-3	CASSPRYTDTQYF	TGTGCCAGCTCACCCAGGTACACAGATACGCAGTATTTT
NA	TRBV5-1	NA	TRBJ1-5	CASSPGGGRGQPQHF	TGCGCCAGCAGCCCTGGAGGGGGACGAGGCCAGCCCCAGCATTTT
NA	TRBV10-3	NA	TRBJ2-3	CAIRPTGRDTQYF	TGTGCCATCAGGCCCACAGGGCGGGATACGCAGTATTTT
NA	TRBV13	NA	TRBJ2-7	CASSFGHNYEQYF	TGTGCCAGCAGCTTCGGACATAACTACGAGCAGTACTTC
NA	TRBV7-6	TRBD1	TRBJ1-2	CASSLEAGGEYYGYTF	TGTGCCAGCAGCTTAGAGGCAGGGGGAGAGTACTATGGCTACACCTTC
NA	TRBV10-3	TRBD1	TRBJ1-6	CAISREGADYNSPLHF	TGTGCCATCAGTCGAGAGGGGGCTGACTATAATTCACCCCTCCACTTT
NA	TRBV5-1	TRBD1	TRBJ2-5	CASSLEGQGMTQYF	TGCGCCAGCAGCTTGGAGGGACAGGGTATGACCCAGTACTTC
NA	TRBV7-9	TRBD1	TRBJ1-1	CASSSARTGGDTEAFF	TGTGCCAGCAGCTCGGCTAGGACAGGGGGGGACACTGAAGCTTTCTTT
NA	TRBV6-1	NA	TRBJ1-5	CASSGRDSISNQPQHF	TGTGCCAGCAGTGGCAGAGACAGCATTAGCAATCAGCCCCAGCATTTT
NA	TRBV5-6	NA	TRBJ1-2	CASSLGGNSWGYTF	TGTGCCAGCAGCTTGGGTGGGAATAGCTGGGGCTACACCTTC
once	TRBV2	NA	TRBJ1-6	CASSDKGRSPLHF	TGTGCCAGCAGTGATAAGGGGCGGTCACCCCTCCACTTT
NA	TRBV7-2	NA	TRBJ1-2	CASSPRQTNYGYTF	TGTGCCAGCAGCCCCCGCCAGACTAACTATGGCTACACCTTC
NA	TRBV4-1	NA	TRBJ2-3	CASSQGSVKADTQYF	TGCGCCAGCAGCCAAGGTAGCGTGAAGGCAGATACGCAGTATTTT
NA	TRBV29-1	NA	TRBJ2-5	CSVKHRVETQYF	TGCAGCGTCAAGCACAGGGTAGAGACCCAGTACTTC
few	TRBV10-3	NA	TRBJ1-1	CAISELQSGRTEAFF	TGTGCCATCAGTGAGCTCCAATCAGGCAGGACTGAAGCTTTCTTT
once	TRBV27	TRBD2	TRBJ2-7	CASSLSGIGDYEQYF	TGTGCCAGCAGTTTAAGCGGGATCGGAGACTACGAGCAGTACTTC
NA	TRBV5-1	TRBD1	TRBJ1-2	CASSAGQGAGYTF	TGCGCCAGCAGCGCCGGACAGGGGGCTGGCTACACCTTC
NA	TRBV11-3	TRBD1	TRBJ2-2	CASSPRTGGTGELFF	TGTGCCAGCAGCCCTAGGACAGGGGGAACCGGGGAGCTGTTTTTT